What follows are 25 T cell receptor beta chains derived from one specimen sequenced in a study of control samples from healthy donors and cancer patients. Clones were sequenced by immunoSEQ multiplex PCR, and TCRdb holds only the in-frame ones, with some missing. Altogether some 130,000 clones are present, roughly 92% being singletons, with the ten largest covering less than 7%. Sequenced: blood. The source is a man between 18 and 35 years old in good health.

The rearrangement links TRBV4-1 to TRBJ2-3, with no clear D. Germline CDR1 and CDR2: MGHRA and YSYEKL. Trimming stripped 0 bases from V and 3 bases from J, with 10 bases between. This CDR3 region has 15 residues. The CDR3 sequence is CASSQDSTITDTQYF. For the CDR3, the DNA is TGCGCCAGCAGCCAAGATAGCACAATTACAGATACGCAGTATTTT.

V usage is TRBV5-4 and J usage is TRBJ2-5; 16 bases match TRBD2. CDR1 is SGHNT and CDR2 is YYREEE in the germline V gene (reference sequence). The CDR3 is 17 residues long. V dropped 4 bases and J dropped 3; count of bases not matched to a gene: 6. CDR3 amino acids: CASSTGLAGGQEETQYF. As DNA, the CDR3 is TGTGCCAGCAGCACGGGACTAGCGGGGGGGCAAGAAGAGACCCAGTACTTC.

The chain employs TRBV27 and TRBJ2-1; D gene unclear. The germline V and J ends were trimmed by 1 base and 5 bases, with 9 bases remaining between them. Germline V gene data show CDR1 as MNHEY and CDR2 as SMNVEV (reference sequence). The CDR3 loop spans 14 amino acids. CDR3 residues: CASSLLTDNNEQFF. The CDR3 DNA is TGTGCCAGCAGTTTATTAACAGACAACAATGAGCAGTTCTTC.

The rearrangement links TRBV18 to TRBJ1-1, with D maybe TRBD1 (5 bases). The CDR3 has 15 residues. Germline-derived CDR1 and CDR2 are KGHSH and LQKENI. Trimming took 3 bases from V and 3 from J, leaving 14 bases between them. CDR3 nucleotide sequence: TGTGCCAGCTCACCGGGTTTTGTAGGGGACACTGAAGCTTTCTTT. Translating gives CASSPGFVGDTEAFF.

The chain joins TRBV12-5 to TRBJ1-5; the D gene is possibly TRBD1 (6 bases). This CDR3 has 15 residues. V lost 3 bases and J lost 5, with 14 bases in between. Germline CDR1 and CDR2: LGHNT and FRNRAP. The CDR3 loop is CASGFHRVRDQPQHF. The CDR3 nucleotides are TGTGCTAGTGGTTTCCACAGGGTTAGGGATCAGCCCCAGCATTTT.

The chain employs TRBV2 and TRBJ1-2, with TRBD1 matching 7 bases. Trimming at V came to 6 bases and at J to 4 bases, leaving 2 bases not matched to a gene. There are 12 residues in the CDR3. The germline gives CDR1 SNHLY, CDR2 FYNNEI. The CDR3 is CASSYRGYGYTF. Written as DNA, the CDR3 is TGTGCCAGCAGCTACAGGGGCTATGGCTACACCTTC.

The CDR3 protein is CASSIKTGQGTSPLHF. In DNA form, the CDR3 reads TGTGCCAGTAGTATAAAAACGGGACAGGGGACATCACCCCTCCACTTT. The chain has TRBV19 and TRBJ1-6; the match to TRBD1 covers 10 bases. This CDR3 contains 16 residues. Germline-derived CDR1 and CDR2 are LNHDA and SQIVND (reference sequence). With 2 bases clipped from V and 10 bases from J, the junction kept 8 bases outside the gene matches.

The rearrangement joins TRBV2 to TRBJ1-2, with no clear D. The V and J ends lost 3 bases and 1 base respectively, with 12 bases between them. The CDR3 loop spans 15 amino acids. Germline CDR1 reads SNHLY; CDR2 reads FYNNEI. CDR3 residues: CASSDRTHLNYGYTF. For the CDR3, the DNA is TGTGCCAGCAGTGACCGGACCCACCTTAACTATGGCTACACCTTC.

V gene TRBV19 combines with J gene TRBJ2-2, with 9 bases matching TRBD2. This CDR3 spans 17 amino acids. Germline assignment: CDR1 LNHDA and CDR2 SQIVND (reference sequence). V lost 7 bases, J lost 0 bases, and 9 bases stayed unmatched. In DNA form, the CDR3 reads TGTGCCAGTACCCGTTTGGGCGGGGGGGCGAACACCGGGGAGCTGTTTTTT. This encodes CASTRLGGGANTGELFF.

The gene calls are TRBV20-1 and TRBJ1-1; maybe TRBD1 (5 bases). Germline V lookup: CDR1 DFQATT, CDR2 SNEGSKA (reference sequence). CDR3 length equals 11 residues. V was shortened by 3 bases and J by 6 bases, with 8 bases between the two germline ends. CDR3 residues: CSARRGPEAFF. CDR3 DNA: TGCAGTGCTAGGCGGGGCCCTGAAGCTTTCTTT.

In this sample, this clone turned up once. The V and J genes are TRBV30 and TRBJ1-2, with 7 bases fitting TRBD1. CDR3 size: 13 residues. The trim removed 0 bases at V and 3 bases at J, leaving 1 base unmatched. Germline CDR1 GTSNPN, CDR2 SVGIG (reference sequence). Here the CDR3 reads CAWSVGGHYGYTF. In DNA, the CDR3 is TGTGCCTGGAGTGTAGGGGGCCACTATGGCTACACCTTC.

The V gene is TRBV3-1 (or the pseudogene TRBV3-2), the J gene TRBJ2-5; 9 bases map to TRBD2. The CDR3 totals 14 residues. Unmatched junction bases numbered 5, after V lost 4 bases and J lost 5 bases. CDR1 is LGHDT, CDR2 YNNKEL, per germline (reference sequence). CDR3 residues: CASSPGLARETQYF. The CDR3 region has the DNA TGTGCCAGCAGCCCGGGACTAGCCCGGGAGACCCAGTACTTC.

The rearrangement uses TRBV19 and TRBJ1-4; D might be TRBD1 (6 bases). Trimming cost V 7 bases and J 7 bases, with 22 bases left between them. The CDR3 runs to 16 residues. CDR1 and CDR2 from the germline V gene are LNHDA and SQIVND (reference sequence). CDR3 amino acids: CASMGSPGAMGEKLFF. DNA for the CDR3: TGTGCCAGTATGGGGAGCCCGGGGGCGATGGGTGAAAAACTGTTTTTT.

The chain carries TRBV10-1 and TRBJ2-5; tentative D call: TRBD2 (5 bases). V was clipped by 1 base and J by 2 bases, with 20 bases between them. The CDR3 extends over 18 amino acids. Per germline, CDR1 WNHNN and CDR2 SYGVQD (reference sequence). The CDR3: CASSEWVFGERGQETQYF. CDR3 bases: TGCGCCAGCAGTGAGTGGGTTTTCGGGGAGCGCGGTCAAGAGACCCAGTACTTC.

J is TRBJ1-5 and V is TRBV6-5, with D possibly TRBD1 on 5 matching bases. CDR1 MNHEY and CDR2 SVGAGI come from the germline V gene. The CDR3 contains 15 residues. V lost 0 bases and J 3 bases, leaving 9 bases between the germline ends. CDR3 coding DNA: TGTGCCAGCAGTTACTCGTGGGGGGACAATCAGCCCCAGCATTTT. It yields the protein CASSYSWGDNQPQHF.

This clone was seen only once. The V and J genes are TRBV6-5 and TRBJ1-4, with D possibly being TRBD1 (6 bases). Germline loops: CDR1 MNHEY, CDR2 SVGAGI. Trimming shortened V by 5 bases and J by 8 bases, and 18 bases separated the two germline ends. This CDR3 comprises 15 residues. In DNA, the CDR3 is TGTGCCAGCAGTAGATCCGAGGGGGTAGGGGAAAAACTGTTTTTT. Its protein is CASSRSEGVGEKLFF.

The chain joins TRBV2 to TRBJ2-2; possible D gene TRBD2, 5 bases. Trimming shortened V by 6 bases and J by 7 bases, and 6 bases separated the two germline ends. This CDR3 spans 11 amino acids. Germline CDR1 and CDR2: SNHLY and FYNNEI. DNA for the CDR3: TGTGCCAGCAGCCGGGGCGGGGAGCTGTTTTTT. This gives the protein CASSRGGELFF.

This chain uses TRBV5-5 with TRBJ1-1, with D perhaps matching TRBD1 (5 bases). V was pared by 3 bases and J by 10 bases, with 16 bases between. Germline CDR1 reads SGHKS; CDR2 reads YYEKEE (reference sequence). This CDR3 is built from 13 residues. The CDR3, as DNA: TGTGCCAGCAGCTCGAAGTATCAGGGTCGAGCTTTCTTT. This sequence encodes CASSSKYQGRAFF.

The chain employs TRBV3-1 (or the pseudogene TRBV3-2) and TRBJ2-1; 8 bases are shared with TRBD2. The germline V gene encodes CDR1 LGHDT and CDR2 YNNKEL (reference sequence). The CDR3 has 15 amino acids. The V gene end was trimmed by 5 bases and the J gene end by 5 bases; junction bases not matched to a gene: 8. In DNA, the CDR3 is TGTGCCAGCAGCGTTAGCGGGACTCGCAACAATGAGCAGTTCTTC. This codes for CASSVSGTRNNEQFF.

The genes are TRBV7-7 and TRBJ2-3; 7 bases line up with TRBD1. The CDR3 spans 13 residues. In germline, CDR1 is SSHAT, CDR2 FNYEAQ (reference sequence). The ends lost 5 bases at V and 5 bases at J; junction bases unmatched: 4. In DNA, the CDR3 is TGTGCCAGCAGCGCCGACAGGGAAGATACGCAGTATTTT. Translated, it gives CASSADREDTQYF.

The table lists this clone with a count of one. For the CDR3, the DNA is TGTGCCAGCAGCTTCGGAGGACTTAGCAATCAGCCCCAGCATTTT. This codes for CASSFGGLSNQPQHF. This rearrangement joins TRBV7-2 to TRBJ1-5, with D unresolved. This CDR3 spans 15 amino acids. Germline CDR1 is SGHTA and CDR2 is FQGNSA. V lost 3 bases to trimming and J lost 0 bases, with 9 bases between them.

The V and J genes are TRBV7-9 and TRBJ2-7, with D tentatively TRBD1 (6 bases). Germline CDR1 reads SEHNR; CDR2 reads FQNEAQ (reference sequence). V was clipped by 5 bases and J by 5 bases, with 13 bases between them. This CDR3 has 13 residues. The CDR3 DNA reads TGTGCCAGCAGCACCAGATACAGGGACGAGCAGTACTTC. This sequence encodes CASSTRYRDEQYF.

The chain recombines TRBV9 with TRBJ2-7; D uncertain. Between the trimmed V and J ends, which lost 0 bases and 6 bases, there was a span of 16 bases. The germline V gene encodes CDR1 SGDLS and CDR2 YYNGEE. There are 15 residues in the CDR3. The CDR3 spells CASSVVFGVGFEQYF. CDR3 in DNA: TGTGCCAGCAGCGTAGTTTTTGGGGTGGGGTTCGAGCAGTACTTC.

The V gene is TRBV19, the J gene TRBJ2-5; no clear D. Germline V gene data show CDR1 as LNHDA and CDR2 as SQIVND (reference sequence). The CDR3 sequence is 15 residues long. Trimming took off 5 bases at V and 1 base at J, with 14 bases between the two ends. The CDR3 nucleotides are TGTGCCAGTAGTCGGACGGCTATTACCCAAGAGACCCAGTACTTC. Translation gives CASSRTAITQETQYF.

V gene TRBV7-6 combines with J gene TRBJ1-4, with no clear D. The germline V gene has CDR1 SGHVS and CDR2 FNYEAQ. The CDR3 totals 15 residues. The V end lost 5 bases, the J end lost 2 bases, and 12 bases lay between the germline ends. The CDR3 sequence: CASSQRRATNEKLFF. For the CDR3, the DNA is TGTGCCAGCAGCCAGCGGCGGGCGACTAATGAAAAACTGTTTTTT.